This T cell receptor (beta chain) derives from a study of blood T cell repertoires in COVID-19. Study in general: Some COVID-19 samples were acute and others convalescent; all came from the United States, Italy and Spain. From T cells, B-cell-depleted T cells, or PBMCs came the material, which was cDNA or gDNA.

The table came from immunoSEQ multiplex PCR; TCRdb's copy has only in-frame clones and leaves some out. The sample lists 95,000 to 150,000 clones, 75% to 90% occurring once. The receptor comes from a man between 40 and 49 years old with acute or convalescent COVID-19. Material: peripheral blood.

The CDR3, as DNA: TGTGCCAGCAGCCCCCGGACAGGGGACACCGGGGAGCTGTTTTTT. Residues: CASSPRTGDTGELFF. This chain uses TRBV11-2 with TRBJ2-2; 9 nucleotides match TRBD1. The trim removed 5 bases at V and 3 bases at J, leaving 4 bases unmatched. The CDR3 is 15 amino acids. Looked up from germline, CDR1 is SGHAT and CDR2 is FQNNGV.